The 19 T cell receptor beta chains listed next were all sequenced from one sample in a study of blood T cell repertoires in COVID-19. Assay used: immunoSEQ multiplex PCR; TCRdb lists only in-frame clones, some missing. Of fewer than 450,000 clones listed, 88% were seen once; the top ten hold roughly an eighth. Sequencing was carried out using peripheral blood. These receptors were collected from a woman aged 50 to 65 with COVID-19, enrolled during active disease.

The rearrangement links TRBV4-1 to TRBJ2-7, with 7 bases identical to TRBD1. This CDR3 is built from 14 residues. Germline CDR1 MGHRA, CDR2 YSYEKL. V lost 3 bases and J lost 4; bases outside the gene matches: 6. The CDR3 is CASSHPGQQYEQYF. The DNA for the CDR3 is TGCGCCAGCAGCCACCCGGGACAGCAGTACGAGCAGTACTTC.

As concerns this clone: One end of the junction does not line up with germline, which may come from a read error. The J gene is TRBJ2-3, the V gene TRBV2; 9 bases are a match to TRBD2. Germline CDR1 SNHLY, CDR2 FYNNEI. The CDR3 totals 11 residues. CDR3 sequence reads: CASSLAGGTFF. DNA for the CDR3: TGTGCCAGCAGTCTGGCGGGGGGGACCTTCTTT.

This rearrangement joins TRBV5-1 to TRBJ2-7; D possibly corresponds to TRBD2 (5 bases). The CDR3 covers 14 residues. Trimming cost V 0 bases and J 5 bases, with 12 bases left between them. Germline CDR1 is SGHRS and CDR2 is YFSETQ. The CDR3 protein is CASSLEVGADEQYF. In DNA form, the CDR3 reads TGCGCCAGCAGCTTGGAGGTGGGAGCGGACGAGCAGTACTTC.

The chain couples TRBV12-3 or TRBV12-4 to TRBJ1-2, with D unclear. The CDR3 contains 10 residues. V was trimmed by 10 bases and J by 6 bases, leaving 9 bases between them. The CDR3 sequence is CATGSHGYTF. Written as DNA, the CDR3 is TGTGCCACCGGGAGCCATGGCTACACCTTC.

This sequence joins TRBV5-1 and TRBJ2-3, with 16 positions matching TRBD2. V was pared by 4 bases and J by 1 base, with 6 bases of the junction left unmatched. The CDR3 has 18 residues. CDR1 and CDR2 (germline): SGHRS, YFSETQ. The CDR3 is CASSATGTSGGGTDTQYF. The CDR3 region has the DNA TGCGCCAGCAGCGCCACCGGGACTAGCGGGGGGGGCACAGATACGCAGTATTTT.

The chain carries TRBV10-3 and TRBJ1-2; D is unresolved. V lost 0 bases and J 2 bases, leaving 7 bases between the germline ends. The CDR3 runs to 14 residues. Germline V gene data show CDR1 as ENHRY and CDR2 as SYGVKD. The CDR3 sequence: CAISESVRNYGYTF. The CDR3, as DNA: TGTGCCATCAGTGAGTCTGTACGGAACTATGGCTACACCTTC.

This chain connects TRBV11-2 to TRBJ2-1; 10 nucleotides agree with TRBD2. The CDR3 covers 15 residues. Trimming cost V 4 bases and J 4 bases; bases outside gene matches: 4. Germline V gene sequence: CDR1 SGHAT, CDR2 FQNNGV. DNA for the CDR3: TGTGCCAGCAGCTCCTCAGCGGGGGGGTACAATGAGCAGTTCTTC. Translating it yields CASSSSAGGYNEQFF.

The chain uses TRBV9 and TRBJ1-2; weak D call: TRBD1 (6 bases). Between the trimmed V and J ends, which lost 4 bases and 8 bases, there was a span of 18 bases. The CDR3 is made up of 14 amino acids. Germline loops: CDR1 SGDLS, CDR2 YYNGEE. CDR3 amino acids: CASSQTGGLGGYTF. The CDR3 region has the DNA TGTGCCAGCAGCCAAACGGGGGGGCTAGGCGGCTACACCTTC.

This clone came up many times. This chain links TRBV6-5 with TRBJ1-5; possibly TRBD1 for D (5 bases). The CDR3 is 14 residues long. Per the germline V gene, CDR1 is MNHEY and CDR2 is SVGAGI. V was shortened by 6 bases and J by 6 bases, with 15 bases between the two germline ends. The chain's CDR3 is CASSFQGLGQPQHF. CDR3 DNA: TGTGCCAGCAGCTTTCAGGGTTTGGGTCAGCCCCAGCATTTT.

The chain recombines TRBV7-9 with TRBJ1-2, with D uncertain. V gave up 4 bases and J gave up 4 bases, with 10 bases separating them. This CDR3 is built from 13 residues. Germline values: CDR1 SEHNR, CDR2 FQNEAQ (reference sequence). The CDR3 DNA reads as TGTGCCAGCAGCTCCGACTACATCTATGGCTACACCTTC. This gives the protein CASSSDYIYGYTF.

DNA for the CDR3: TGTGCCAGTAGTATTCATCCCCCCCCGAGCTCCTACGAGCAGTACTTC. Translated, it gives CASSIHPPPSSYEQYF. This chain uses TRBV19 with TRBJ2-7, with D hard to call. The CDR3 spans 16 residues. V lost 3 bases to trimming and J lost 0 bases, with 15 bases between them. Germline V lookup: CDR1 LNHDA, CDR2 SQIVND (reference sequence).

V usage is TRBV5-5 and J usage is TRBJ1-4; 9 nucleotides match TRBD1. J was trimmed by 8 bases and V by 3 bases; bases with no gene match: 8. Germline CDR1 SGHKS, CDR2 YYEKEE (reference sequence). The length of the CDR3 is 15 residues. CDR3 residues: CASSSAQGAREKLFF. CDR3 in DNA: TGTGCCAGCAGCTCCGCACAGGGGGCGAGGGAAAAACTGTTTTTT. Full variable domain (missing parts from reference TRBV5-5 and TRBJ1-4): DAGVTQSPTHLIKTRGQQVTLRCSPISGHKSVSWYQQVLGQGPQFIFQYYEKEERGRGNFPDRFSARQFPNYSSELNVNALLLGDSALYLCASSSAQGAREKLFFGSGTQLSVL.

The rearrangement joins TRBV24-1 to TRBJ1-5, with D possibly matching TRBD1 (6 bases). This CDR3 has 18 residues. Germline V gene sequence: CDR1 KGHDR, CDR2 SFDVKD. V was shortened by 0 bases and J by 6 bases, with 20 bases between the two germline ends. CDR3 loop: CATSDLGVGGARGQPQHF. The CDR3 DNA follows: TGTGCCACCAGTGATTTGGGAGTGGGGGGGGCCAGAGGTCAGCCCCAGCATTTT.

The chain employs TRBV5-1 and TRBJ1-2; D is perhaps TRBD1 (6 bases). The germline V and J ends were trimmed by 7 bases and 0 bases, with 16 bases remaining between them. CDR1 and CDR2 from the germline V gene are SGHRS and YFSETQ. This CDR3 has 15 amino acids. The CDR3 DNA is TGCGCCAGCGCCTCGACGGACAGAACTAACTATGGCTACACCTTC. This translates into CASASTDRTNYGYTF.

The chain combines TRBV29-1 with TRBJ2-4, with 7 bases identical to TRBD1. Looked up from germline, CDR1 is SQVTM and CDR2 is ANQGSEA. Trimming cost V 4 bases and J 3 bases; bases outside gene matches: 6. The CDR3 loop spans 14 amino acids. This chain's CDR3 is CSVGQGAGKNIQYF. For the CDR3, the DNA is TGCAGCGTTGGACAGGGAGCCGGCAAAAACATTCAGTACTTC.

The CDR3 here is CASSSREGNTEAFF. CDR3 in DNA: TGCGCCAGCAGCTCTAGGGAGGGGAACACTGAAGCTTTCTTT. V is TRBV5-1 and J is TRBJ1-1; no firm D call. There are 14 residues in the CDR3. V lost 3 bases, J lost 1 base, and 10 bases lay in between. The germline CDR1 and CDR2 sequences are SGHRS and YFSETQ.

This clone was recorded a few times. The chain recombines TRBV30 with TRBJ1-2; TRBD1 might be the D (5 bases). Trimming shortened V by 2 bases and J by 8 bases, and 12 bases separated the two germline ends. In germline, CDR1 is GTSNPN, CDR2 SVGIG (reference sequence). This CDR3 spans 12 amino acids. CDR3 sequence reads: CAWSTTGDGYTF. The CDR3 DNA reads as TGTGCCTGGAGTACAACAGGCGACGGCTACACCTTC.

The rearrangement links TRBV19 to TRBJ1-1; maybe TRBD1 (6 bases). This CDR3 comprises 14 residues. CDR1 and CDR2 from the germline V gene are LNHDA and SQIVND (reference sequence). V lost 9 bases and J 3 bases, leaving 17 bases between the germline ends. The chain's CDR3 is CASQNRVGDTEAFF. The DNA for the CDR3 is TGTGCCAGCCAGAACAGGGTCGGGGACACTGAAGCTTTCTTT.

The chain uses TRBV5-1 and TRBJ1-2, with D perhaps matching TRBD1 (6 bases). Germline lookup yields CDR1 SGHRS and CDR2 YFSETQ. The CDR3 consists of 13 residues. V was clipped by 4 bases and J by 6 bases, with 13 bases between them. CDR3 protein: CASSSSQGDGYTF. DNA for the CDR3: TGCGCCAGCAGCAGCTCACAGGGAGATGGCTACACCTTC.